This TCR beta chain appears in the sequencing data of a study of OX40 agonist ivuxolimab in advanced cancers. In the study overall: Of the participants, over 30% had some prior anti-PD-1, anti-PD-L1 or anti-CTLA-4 therapy, which was allowed.

In its sample, this clone was seen a few times. The antigen remains undetermined. Measured with immunoSEQ multiplex PCR; TCRdb has only the in-frame clones, and not every one. The profile shows tens of thousands of clones, roughly 80% of them singletons. Whole-study findings and limits: Which antigen the expanded peripheral T cells recognized is unknown.

This material consisted of CD4+ or CD8+ T cells sorted from blood, taken in a trial of the OX40 agonist ivuxolimab. This TCR was recovered from an adult with an advanced solid tumor such as melanoma, head and neck, liver or kidney cancer.

CDR3 nucleotide sequence: TGTGCCAGCAGCCTACGGACGTACCGGAGGGGCAATGAGCAGTTCTTC. Translation gives CASSLRTYRRGNEQFF. The V gene is TRBV7-8, the J gene TRBJ2-1; a weak D match, TRBD2 (6 bases). CDR1 is SGHVS, CDR2 FQNEAQ, per germline. V was clipped by 5 bases and J by 6 bases, with 20 bases between them. The CDR3 totals 16 residues. Full variable domain (outside the CDR3, taken from reference TRBV7-8 and TRBJ2-1): GAGVSQSPRYKVAKRGQDVALRCDPISGHVSLFWYQQALGQGPEFLTYFQNEAQLDKSGLPSDRFFAERPEGSVSTLKIQRTQQEDSAVYLCASSLRTYRRGNEQFFGPGTRLTVL.